The entry below gives a single T cell receptor (beta chain) sequence along with its context. As processed by the authors: Estimation of nucleated cell counts relied on the amplification of reference gene primers. Sequencing was performed with immunoSEQ multiplex PCR; in TCRdb, only in-frame clones are kept and a portion is missing. The DNA gave D and trimming, while V, J and clone size come from that table. The sample has 280,000 or so clones; approximately 89% are singletons. The study assigned cohorts using participant-reported clinical history. A case of COVID-19 had been met by exposed participants within 2 weeks before study entry. This sample was taken from a study of blood T cell repertoires in COVID-19. The CDR3 is 15 amino acids. Trimming took 4 bases from V and 7 from J, leaving 20 bases between them. CDR1 is LGHNA and CDR2 is YNFKEQ in the germline V gene.

Sequenced input: PBMCs or T cells enriched from blood (not recorded which). The gene calls are TRBV4-2 and TRBJ2-7; D possibly corresponds to TRBD2 (6 bases). The clonotype originates from a woman aged 45 to 65 who had been exposed to COVID-19. The CDR3 coding sequence is TGTGCCAGCAGCCCCGGGAGAGGGTCGCCCCTGGAGCAGTACTTC. Encoded protein: CASSPGRGSPLEQYF.